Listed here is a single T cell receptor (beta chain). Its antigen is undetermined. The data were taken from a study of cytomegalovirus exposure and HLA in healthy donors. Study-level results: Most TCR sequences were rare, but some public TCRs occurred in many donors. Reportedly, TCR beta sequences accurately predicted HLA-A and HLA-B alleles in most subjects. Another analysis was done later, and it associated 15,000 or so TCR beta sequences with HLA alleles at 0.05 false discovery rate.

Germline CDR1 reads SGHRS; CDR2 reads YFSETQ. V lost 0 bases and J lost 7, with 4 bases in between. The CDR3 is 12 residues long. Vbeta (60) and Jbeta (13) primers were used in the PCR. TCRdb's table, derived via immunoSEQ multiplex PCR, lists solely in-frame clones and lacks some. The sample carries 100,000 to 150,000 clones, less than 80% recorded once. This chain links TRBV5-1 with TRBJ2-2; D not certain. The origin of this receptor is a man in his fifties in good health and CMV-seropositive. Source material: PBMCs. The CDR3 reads CASSLDGGELFF. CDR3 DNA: TGCGCCAGCAGCTTGGACGGCGGGGAGCTGTTTTTT. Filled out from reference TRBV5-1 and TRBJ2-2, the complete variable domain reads KAGVTQTPRYLIKTRGQQVTLSCSPISGHRSVSWYQQTPGQGLQFLFEYFSETQRNKGNFPGRFSGRQFSNSRSEMNVSTLELGDSALYLCASSLDGGELFFGEGSRLTVL.